The 15 T cell receptor beta chains below come from one sample, sequenced in a study of identical twins. A single record per CDR3 protein comes from TCRdb applying MiXCR to the 5' RACE reads. In the table there are under 900,000 distinct CDR3 sequences, 18% of which are singletons. Separately, the same data were catalogued under a study of T cells expressing NK-cell markers.

The sequencing sample was made of PBMCs. The receptors derive from a woman between 18 and 30 years old in good health.

The CDR3 reads CASSPDRGDYGYTF. CDR3 in DNA: TGCGCCAGCAGCCCGGACAGGGGAGATTATGGCTACACCTTC. The rearrangement uses TRBV5-1 and TRBJ1-2; TRBD1 matches at 9 bases. Trimming at V came to 4 bases and at J to 5 bases, leaving 6 bases not matched to a gene. Germline V gene sequence: CDR1 SGHRS, CDR2 YFSETQ. The CDR3 spans 14 residues.

This clonotype showed up just a few times. This rearrangement joins TRBV6-5 to TRBJ2-1; 10 nucleotides match TRBD2. The CDR3 consists of 16 residues. CDR1 is MNHEY, CDR2 SVGAGI, per germline. V was clipped by 2 bases and J by 2 bases; unmatched bases: 3. The CDR3 region is CASSYPAGGPYNEQFF. The CDR3 nucleotides read TGTGCCAGCAGTTACCCAGCGGGAGGGCCCTACAATGAGCAGTTCTTC.

In this sample, this clonotype turned up a few times. The J gene is TRBJ1-1, the V gene TRBV12-3 or TRBV12-4; no reliable D call. Trimming shortened V by 5 bases and J by 7 bases, and 8 bases separated the two germline ends. The CDR3 runs 11 residues. The CDR3 DNA is TGTGCCAGCAGTGACCTTGTTGAAGCTTTCTTT. This encodes CASSDLVEAFF.

This clonotype is classed as medium-sized (0.01 to 0.1%). CDR3 DNA sequence: TGTGCCAGCAGTCCCACAGGGCAAGAGACCCAGTACTTC. This encodes CASSPTGQETQYF. The V and J genes are TRBV12-3 or TRBV12-4 and TRBJ2-5; TRBD1 is a possible D gene (6 bases). V was trimmed by 5 bases and J by 2 bases, leaving 9 bases between them. CDR3 length: 13 amino acids.

In this sample, this clonotype turned up a few times. The V and J genes are TRBV5-1 and TRBJ2-5; perhaps TRBD2 as D (6 bases). The germline V and J ends were trimmed by 7 bases and 4 bases, with 17 bases remaining between them. Germline values: CDR1 SGHRS, CDR2 YFSETQ. The CDR3 runs to 14 residues. The CDR3 here is CASCLVGAGETQYF. For the CDR3, the DNA is TGCGCCAGCTGTCTGGTGGGAGCGGGAGAGACCCAGTACTTC. The complete variable domain, with remaining parts taken from reference TRBV5-1 and TRBJ2-5, reads KAGVTQTPRYLIKTRGQQVTLSCSPISGHRSVSWYQQTPGQGLQFLFEYFSETQRNKGNFPGRFSGRQFSNSRSEMNVSTLELGDSALYLCASCLVGAGETQYFGPGTRLLVL.

The chain employs TRBV19 and TRBJ2-4; a weak D match, TRBD1 (5 bases). The length of the CDR3 is 17 residues. The V gene's germline CDR1 is LNHDA and CDR2 SQIVND (reference sequence). Trimming shortened V by 6 bases and J by 0 bases, and 18 bases separated the two germline ends. The CDR3 sequence is CASRTWGRPKAKNIQYF. CDR3 sequence (DNA): TGTGCCAGTAGGACTTGGGGCAGACCGAAAGCCAAAAACATTCAGTACTTC.

A few counts support this clonotype. V and J are TRBV28 and TRBJ2-7, with D tentatively TRBD1 (5 bases). V lost 6 bases, J lost 0 bases, and 18 bases lay in between. The CDR3 runs 16 residues. The germline V gene encodes CDR1 MDHEN and CDR2 SYDVKM. The chain's CDR3 is CASSRAPGFSSYEQYF. The CDR3 bases are TGTGCCAGCAGCAGGGCCCCCGGGTTCAGCTCCTACGAGCAGTACTTC.

The chain is built from TRBV15 and TRBJ2-7; no firm D call. The CDR3 totals 13 residues. V was clipped by 3 bases and J by 1 base, with 7 bases between them. The germline V gene encodes CDR1 LNHNV and CDR2 YYDKDF (reference sequence). The CDR3 loop reads CATSRDGSYEQYF. The CDR3 region has the DNA TGTGCCACCAGCAGGGACGGTTCCTACGAGCAGTACTTC.

This clonotype was found a few times. The chain joins TRBV2 to TRBJ2-3, with unresolved D. The CDR3 has 12 residues. Germline CDR1 is SNHLY and CDR2 is FYNNEI. Trimming shortened V by 6 bases and J by 6 bases, and 10 bases separated the two germline ends. This CDR3 reads CASRPTVDTQYF. The CDR3 DNA reads as TGTGCCAGCAGGCCGACGGTTGATACGCAGTATTTT.

This clonotype was recorded a few times. The chain uses TRBV27 and TRBJ2-1, with D tentatively TRBD1 (5 bases). V shed 0 bases and J shed 2 bases, with 11 bases lying between them. This CDR3 comprises 16 residues. Per germline, CDR1 MNHEY and CDR2 SMNVEV (reference sequence). Here the CDR3 reads CASSLSAGMTYNEQFF. CDR3 in DNA: TGTGCCAGCAGTTTATCGGCAGGGATGACCTACAATGAGCAGTTCTTC.

The chain is built from TRBV7-7 and TRBJ2-1; the D is unclear. Germline-derived CDR1 and CDR2 are SSHAT and FNYEAQ (reference sequence). The length of the CDR3 is 14 residues. V shed 0 bases and J shed 8 bases, with 11 bases lying between them. The chain's CDR3 is CASSLARHGYEQFF. The CDR3 DNA is TGTGCCAGCAGCTTAGCGCGGCACGGATATGAGCAGTTCTTC.

This clonotype was found a few times. The V and J genes are TRBV6-7 and TRBJ2-1; 8 nucleotides match TRBD2. TRBV6-7 is annotated as an ORF whose role is uncertain. Trimming took 4 bases from V and 3 from J; bases not matched to a gene: 11. The CDR3 is 17 residues long. CDR3 in DNA: TGTGCCAGCAGTTGCCCGAGAAGCGGGGGTCTCTACAATGAGCAGTTCTTC. It encodes CASSCPRSGGLYNEQFF.

In its sample, this clonotype was seen a few times. The V call is TRBV20-1, the J call TRBJ2-2; no firm D call. V was pared by 2 bases and J by 0 bases, with 13 bases between. Germline loops: CDR1 DFQATT, CDR2 SNEGSKA (reference sequence). The CDR3 is 16 amino acids. CDR3 sequence (DNA): TGCAGTGCTAGACGGACCGCGGCTTCGAACACCGGGGAGCTGTTTTTT. This encodes CSARRTAASNTGELFF.

The table lists this clonotype with a few counts. V usage is TRBV18 and J usage is TRBJ2-5; D is unclear. Trimming took 0 bases from V and 5 from J, leaving 4 bases between them. Looked up from germline, CDR1 is KGHSH and CDR2 is LQKENI. CDR3 length equals 12 residues. The CDR3 nucleotides read TGTGCCAGCTCACCACCGCACGAGACCCAGTACTTC. As protein: CASSPPHETQYF.

The chain couples TRBV6-5 to TRBJ2-2, with TRBD1 matching over 7 bases. The CDR3 loop spans 15 amino acids. J lost 4 bases, V lost 4 bases, and 6 bases had no gene match. Germline CDR1 and CDR2: MNHEY and SVGAGI. The CDR3 spells CASSSGTDLTGELFF. As DNA, the CDR3 is TGTGCCAGCAGTTCCGGGACAGACCTCACCGGGGAGCTGTTTTTT.